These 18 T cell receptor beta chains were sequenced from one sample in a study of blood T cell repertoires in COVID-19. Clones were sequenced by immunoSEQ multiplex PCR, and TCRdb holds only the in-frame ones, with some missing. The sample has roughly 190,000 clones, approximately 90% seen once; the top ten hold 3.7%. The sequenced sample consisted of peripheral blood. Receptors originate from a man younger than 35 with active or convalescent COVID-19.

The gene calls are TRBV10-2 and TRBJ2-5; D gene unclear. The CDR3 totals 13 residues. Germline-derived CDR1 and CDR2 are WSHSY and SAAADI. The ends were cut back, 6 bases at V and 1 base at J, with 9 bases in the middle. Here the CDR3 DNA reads TGCGCCAGCAGGGGCGTCCCCCAAGAGACCCAGTACTTC. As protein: CASRGVPQETQYF.

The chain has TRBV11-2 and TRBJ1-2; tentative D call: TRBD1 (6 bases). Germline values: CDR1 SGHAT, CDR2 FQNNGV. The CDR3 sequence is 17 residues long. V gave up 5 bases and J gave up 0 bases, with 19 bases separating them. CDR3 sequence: CASSTQGRVEANYGYTF. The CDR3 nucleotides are TGTGCCAGCAGCACCCAGGGGAGGGTAGAAGCTAACTATGGCTACACCTTC.

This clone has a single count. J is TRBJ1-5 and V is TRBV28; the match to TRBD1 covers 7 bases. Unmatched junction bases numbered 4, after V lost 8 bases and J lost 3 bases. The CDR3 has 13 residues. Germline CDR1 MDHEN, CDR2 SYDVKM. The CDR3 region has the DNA TGTGCCAGCGACAGGGACCTCAATCAGCCCCAGCATTTT. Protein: CASDRDLNQPQHF. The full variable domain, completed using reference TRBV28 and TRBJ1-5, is DVKVTQSSRYLVKRTGEKVFLECVQDMDHENMFWYRQDPGLGLRLIYFSYDVKMKEKGDIPEGYSVSREKKERFSLILESASTNQTSMYLCASDRDLNQPQHFGDGTRLSIL.

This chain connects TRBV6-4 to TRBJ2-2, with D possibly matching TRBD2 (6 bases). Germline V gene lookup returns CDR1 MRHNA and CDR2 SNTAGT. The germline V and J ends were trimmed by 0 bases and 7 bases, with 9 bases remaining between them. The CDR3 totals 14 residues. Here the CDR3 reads CASSDSIGGGELFF. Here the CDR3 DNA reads TGTGCCAGCAGTGACTCGATCGGGGGCGGGGAGCTGTTTTTT.

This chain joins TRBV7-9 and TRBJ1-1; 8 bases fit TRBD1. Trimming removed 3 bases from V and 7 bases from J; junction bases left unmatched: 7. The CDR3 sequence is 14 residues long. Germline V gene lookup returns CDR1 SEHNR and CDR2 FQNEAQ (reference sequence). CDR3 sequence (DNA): TGTGCCAGCAGCTTCCGGACAGGGAGGGATGAAGCTTTCTTT. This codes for CASSFRTGRDEAFF.

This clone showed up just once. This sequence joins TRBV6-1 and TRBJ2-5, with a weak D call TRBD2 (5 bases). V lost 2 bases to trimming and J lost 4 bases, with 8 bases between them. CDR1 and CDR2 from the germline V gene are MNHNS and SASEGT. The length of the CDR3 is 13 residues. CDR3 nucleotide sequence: TGTGCCAGCAGTGAATTCGGGGTAGAGACCCAGTACTTC. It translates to CASSEFGVETQYF.

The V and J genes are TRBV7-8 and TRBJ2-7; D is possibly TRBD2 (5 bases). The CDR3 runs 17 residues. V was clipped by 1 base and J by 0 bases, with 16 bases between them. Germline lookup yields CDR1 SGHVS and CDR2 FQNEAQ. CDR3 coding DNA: TGTGCCAGCAGCTTAGTACGCGGGCAGGCGAGCTCCTACGAGCAGTACTTC. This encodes CASSLVRGQASSYEQYF.

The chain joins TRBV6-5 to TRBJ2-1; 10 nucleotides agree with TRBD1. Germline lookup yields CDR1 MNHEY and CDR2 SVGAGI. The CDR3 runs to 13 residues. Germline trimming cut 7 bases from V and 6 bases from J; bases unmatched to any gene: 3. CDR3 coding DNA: TGTGCCAGCACCCGGACAGGGGGCAATGAGCAGTTCTTC. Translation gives CASTRTGGNEQFF.

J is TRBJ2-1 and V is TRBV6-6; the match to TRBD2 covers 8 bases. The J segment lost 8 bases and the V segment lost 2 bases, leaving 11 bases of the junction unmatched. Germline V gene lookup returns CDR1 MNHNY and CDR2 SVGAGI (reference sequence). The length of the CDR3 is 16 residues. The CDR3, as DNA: TGTGCCAGCAGTTACCCCCCCGGGACTAGGGGATATGAGCAGTTCTTC. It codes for CASSYPPGTRGYEQFF.

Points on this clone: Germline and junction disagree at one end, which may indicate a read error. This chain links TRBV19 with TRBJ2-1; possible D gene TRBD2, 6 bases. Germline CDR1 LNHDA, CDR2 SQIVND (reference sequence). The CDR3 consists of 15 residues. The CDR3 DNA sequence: TGTGCCAGTAGTATCTCCGGGAGCTCCTACAATAAGCAGTTCTTC. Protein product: CASSISGSSYNKQFF.

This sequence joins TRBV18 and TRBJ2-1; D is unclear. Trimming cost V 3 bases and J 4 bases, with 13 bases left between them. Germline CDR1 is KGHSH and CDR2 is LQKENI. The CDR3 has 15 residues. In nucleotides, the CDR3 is TGTGCCAGCTCACCGAATCCCAGGCAGTACAATGAGCAGTTCTTC. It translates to CASSPNPRQYNEQFF.

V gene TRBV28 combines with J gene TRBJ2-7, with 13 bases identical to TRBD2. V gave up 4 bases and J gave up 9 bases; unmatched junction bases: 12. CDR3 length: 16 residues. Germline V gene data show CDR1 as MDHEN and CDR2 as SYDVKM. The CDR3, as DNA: TGTGCCAGCAGTTCTCGCGGACTAGCGGGAGACCTGGGGCAGTACTTC. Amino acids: CASSSRGLAGDLGQYF.

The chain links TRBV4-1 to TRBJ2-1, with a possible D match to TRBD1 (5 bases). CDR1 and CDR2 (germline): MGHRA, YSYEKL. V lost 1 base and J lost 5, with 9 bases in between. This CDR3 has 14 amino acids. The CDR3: CASSQVQGHNEQFF. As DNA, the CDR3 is TGCGCCAGCAGCCAAGTGCAGGGCCACAATGAGCAGTTCTTC.

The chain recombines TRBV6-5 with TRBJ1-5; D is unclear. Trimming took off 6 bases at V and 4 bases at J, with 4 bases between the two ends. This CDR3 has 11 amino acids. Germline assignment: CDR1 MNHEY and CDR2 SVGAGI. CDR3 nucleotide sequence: TGTGCCAGCAGGGCTAATCAGCCCCAGCATTTT. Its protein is CASRANQPQHF.

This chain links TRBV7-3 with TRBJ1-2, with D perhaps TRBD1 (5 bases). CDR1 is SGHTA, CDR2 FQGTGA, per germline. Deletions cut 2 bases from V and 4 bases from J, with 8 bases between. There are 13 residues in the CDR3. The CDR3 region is CASSLSGGYGYTF. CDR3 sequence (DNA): TGTGCCAGCAGCTTATCCGGGGGCTATGGCTACACCTTC. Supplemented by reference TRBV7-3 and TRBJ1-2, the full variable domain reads GAGVSQTPSNKVTEKGKYVELRCDPISGHTALYWYRQSLGQGPEFLIYFQGTGAADDSGLPNDRFFAVRPEGSVSTLKIQRTERGDSAVYLCASSLSGGYGYTFGSGTRLTVV.

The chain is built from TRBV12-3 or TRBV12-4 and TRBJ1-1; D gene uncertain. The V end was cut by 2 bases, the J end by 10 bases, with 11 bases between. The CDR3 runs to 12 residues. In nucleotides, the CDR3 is TGTGCCAGCAGTTTACGACACTTGCGAGCTTTCTTT. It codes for CASSLRHLRAFF.

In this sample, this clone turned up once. The CDR3, as DNA: TGTGCCAGCAAACCCCTGGAGGGGCCGAACACCGGGGAGCTGTTTTTT. This sequence encodes CASKPLEGPNTGELFF. The chain combines TRBV27 with TRBJ2-2; D possibly corresponds to TRBD2 (6 bases). This CDR3 has 16 residues. Trimming removed 7 bases from V and 0 bases from J, with 15 bases in between. CDR1 and CDR2 from the germline V gene are MNHEY and SMNVEV (reference sequence).

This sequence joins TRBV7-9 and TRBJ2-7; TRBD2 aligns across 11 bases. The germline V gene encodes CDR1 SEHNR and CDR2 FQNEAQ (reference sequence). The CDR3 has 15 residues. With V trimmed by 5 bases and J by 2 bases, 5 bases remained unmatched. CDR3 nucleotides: TGTGCCAGCAGCCTGGGACTAGCGGTCACCTACGAGCAGTACTTC. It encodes CASSLGLAVTYEQYF.